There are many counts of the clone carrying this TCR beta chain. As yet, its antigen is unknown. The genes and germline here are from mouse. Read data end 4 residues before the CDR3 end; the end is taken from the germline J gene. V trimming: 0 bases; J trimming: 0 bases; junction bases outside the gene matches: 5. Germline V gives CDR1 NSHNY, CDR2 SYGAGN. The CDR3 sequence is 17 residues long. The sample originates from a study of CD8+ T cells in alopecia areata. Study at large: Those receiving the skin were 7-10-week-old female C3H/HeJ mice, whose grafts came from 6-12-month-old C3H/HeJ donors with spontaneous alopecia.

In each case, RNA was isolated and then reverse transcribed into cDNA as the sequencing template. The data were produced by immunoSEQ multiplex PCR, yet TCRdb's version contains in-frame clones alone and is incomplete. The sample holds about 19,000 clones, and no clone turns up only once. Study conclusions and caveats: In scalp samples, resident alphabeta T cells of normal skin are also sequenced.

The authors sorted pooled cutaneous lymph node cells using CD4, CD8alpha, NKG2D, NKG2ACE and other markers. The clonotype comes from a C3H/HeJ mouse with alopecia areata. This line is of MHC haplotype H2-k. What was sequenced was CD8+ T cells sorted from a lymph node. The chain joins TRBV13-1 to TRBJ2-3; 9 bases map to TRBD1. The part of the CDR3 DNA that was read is TGTGCCAGCAGTGATGTGGGGACAGGGAGTAGTGCAGAA. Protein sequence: CASSDVGTGSSAE. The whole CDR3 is CASSDVGTGSSAETLYF.